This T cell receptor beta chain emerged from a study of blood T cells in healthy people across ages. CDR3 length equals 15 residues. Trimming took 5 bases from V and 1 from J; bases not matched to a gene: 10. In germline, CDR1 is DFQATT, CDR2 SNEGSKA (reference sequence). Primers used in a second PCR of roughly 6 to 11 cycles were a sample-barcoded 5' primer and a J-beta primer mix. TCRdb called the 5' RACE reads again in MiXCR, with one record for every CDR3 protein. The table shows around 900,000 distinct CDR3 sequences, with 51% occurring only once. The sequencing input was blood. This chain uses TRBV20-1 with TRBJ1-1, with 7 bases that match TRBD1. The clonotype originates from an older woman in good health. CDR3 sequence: CSALTGQAGNTEAFF. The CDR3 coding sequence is TGCAGTGCTTTGACCGGACAGGCCGGGAACACTGAAGCTTTCTTT.